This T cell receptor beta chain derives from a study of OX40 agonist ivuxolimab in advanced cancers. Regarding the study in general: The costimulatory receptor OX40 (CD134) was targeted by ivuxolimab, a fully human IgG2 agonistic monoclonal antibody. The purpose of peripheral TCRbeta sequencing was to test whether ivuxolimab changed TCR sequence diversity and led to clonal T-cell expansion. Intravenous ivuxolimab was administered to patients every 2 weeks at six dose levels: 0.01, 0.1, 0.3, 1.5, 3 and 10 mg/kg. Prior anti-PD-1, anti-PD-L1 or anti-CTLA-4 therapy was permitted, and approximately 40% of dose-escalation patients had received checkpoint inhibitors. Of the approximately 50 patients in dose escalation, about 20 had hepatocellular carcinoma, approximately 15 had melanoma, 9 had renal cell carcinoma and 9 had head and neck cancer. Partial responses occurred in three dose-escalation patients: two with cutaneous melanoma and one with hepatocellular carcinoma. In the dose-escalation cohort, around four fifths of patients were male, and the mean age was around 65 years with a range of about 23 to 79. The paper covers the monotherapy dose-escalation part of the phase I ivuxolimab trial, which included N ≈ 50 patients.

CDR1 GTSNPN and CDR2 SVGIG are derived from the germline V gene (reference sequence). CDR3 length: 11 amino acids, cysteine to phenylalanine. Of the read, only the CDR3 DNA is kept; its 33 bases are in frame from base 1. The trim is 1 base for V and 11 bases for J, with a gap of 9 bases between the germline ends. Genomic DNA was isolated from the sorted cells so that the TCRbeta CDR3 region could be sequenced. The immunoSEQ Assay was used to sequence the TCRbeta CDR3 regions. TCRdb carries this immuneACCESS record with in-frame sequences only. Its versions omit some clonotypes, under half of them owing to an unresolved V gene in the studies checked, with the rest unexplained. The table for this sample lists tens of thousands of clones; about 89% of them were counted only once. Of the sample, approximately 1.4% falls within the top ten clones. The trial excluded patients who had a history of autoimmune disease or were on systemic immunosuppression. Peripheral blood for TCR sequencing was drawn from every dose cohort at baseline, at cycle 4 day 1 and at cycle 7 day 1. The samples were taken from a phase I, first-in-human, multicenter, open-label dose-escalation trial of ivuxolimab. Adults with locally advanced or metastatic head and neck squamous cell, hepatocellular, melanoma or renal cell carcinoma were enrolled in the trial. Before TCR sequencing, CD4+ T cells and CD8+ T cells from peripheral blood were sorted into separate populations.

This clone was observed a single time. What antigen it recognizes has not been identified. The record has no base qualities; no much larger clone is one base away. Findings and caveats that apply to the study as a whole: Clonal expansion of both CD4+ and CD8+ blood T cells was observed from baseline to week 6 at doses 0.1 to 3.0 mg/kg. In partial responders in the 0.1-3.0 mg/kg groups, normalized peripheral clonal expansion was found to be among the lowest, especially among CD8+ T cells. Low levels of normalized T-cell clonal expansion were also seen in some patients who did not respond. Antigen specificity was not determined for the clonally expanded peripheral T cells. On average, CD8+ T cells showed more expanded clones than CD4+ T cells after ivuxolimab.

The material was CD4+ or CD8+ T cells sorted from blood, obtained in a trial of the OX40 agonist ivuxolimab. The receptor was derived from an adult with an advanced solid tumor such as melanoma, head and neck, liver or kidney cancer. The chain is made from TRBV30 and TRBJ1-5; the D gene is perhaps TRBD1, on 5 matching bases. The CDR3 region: CAWSDKGTQHF. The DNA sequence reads TGTGCCTGGAGTGATAAGGGGACCCAGCATTTT.